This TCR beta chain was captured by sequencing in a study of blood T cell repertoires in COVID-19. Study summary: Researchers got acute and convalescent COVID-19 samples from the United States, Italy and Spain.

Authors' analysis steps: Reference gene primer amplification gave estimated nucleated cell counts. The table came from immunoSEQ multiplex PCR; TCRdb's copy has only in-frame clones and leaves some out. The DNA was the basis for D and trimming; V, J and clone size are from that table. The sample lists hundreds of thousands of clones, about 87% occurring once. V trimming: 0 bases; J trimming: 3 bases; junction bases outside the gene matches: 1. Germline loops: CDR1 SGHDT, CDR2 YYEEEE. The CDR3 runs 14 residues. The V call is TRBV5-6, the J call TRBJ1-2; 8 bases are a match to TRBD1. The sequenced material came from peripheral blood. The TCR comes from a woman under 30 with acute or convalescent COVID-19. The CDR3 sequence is CASSLGTGYYGYTF. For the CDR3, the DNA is TGTGCCAGCAGCTTGGGGACAGGGTACTATGGCTACACCTTC.